These 14 T cell receptor beta chains were all obtained from the same sample, sequenced in a study of cytomegalovirus exposure and HLA in healthy donors. 13 Jbeta primers and 60 Vbeta primers were used for the PCR. Profiled with immunoSEQ multiplex PCR; TCRdb holds only in-frame clones, not every one. The repertoire holds 150,000 or so clones, about 83% seen once, with about an eighth in the top ten. Sequencing input: PBMCs. All receptors come from a man aged 35 to 55 in good health and CMV-seropositive.

The J gene is TRBJ2-3, the V gene TRBV28; D remains unclear. CDR3 length equals 14 residues. The germline V and J ends were trimmed by 5 bases and 0 bases, with 9 bases remaining between them. Looked up from germline, CDR1 is MDHEN and CDR2 is SYDVKM. The CDR3 bases are TGTGCCAGCAGTATGACACCTAGCACAGATACGCAGTATTTT. Translation: CASSMTPSTDTQYF. Full variable domain (remainder filled in from reference TRBV28 and TRBJ2-3): DVKVTQSSRYLVKRTGEKVFLECVQDMDHENMFWYRQDPGLGLRLIYFSYDVKMKEKGDIPEGYSVSREKKERFSLILESASTNQTSMYLCASSMTPSTDTQYFGPGTRLTVL.

V usage is TRBV11-3 and J usage is TRBJ2-2, with 8 nucleotides matching TRBD1. V was clipped by 5 bases and J by 2 bases; unmatched bases: 4. Germline V gene lookup returns CDR1 SGHNT and CDR2 YENEEA. The CDR3 extends over 15 amino acids. The CDR3 sequence: CASSIGQGNTGELFF. CDR3 nucleotides: TGTGCCAGCAGCATAGGACAGGGTAACACCGGGGAGCTGTTTTTT.

CDR3 coding DNA: TGTGCCAGCAGCCCGCAGACTAGTATTGGTGAGCAGTTCTTC. Protein product: CASSPQTSIGEQFF. The chain combines TRBV4-2 with TRBJ2-1, with D possibly TRBD2 on 6 matching bases. CDR1 and CDR2 (germline): LGHNA, YNFKEQ. The CDR3 is 14 amino acids. Trimming left V 4 bases short and J 9 bases short, with 16 bases between.

The chain employs TRBV2 and TRBJ2-7; 9 nucleotides line up with TRBD2. The germline CDR1 and CDR2 sequences are SNHLY and FYNNEI. The J segment lost 3 bases and the V segment lost 7 bases, leaving 4 bases of the junction unmatched. The CDR3 runs 13 residues. The CDR3 DNA is TGTGCCAGCAAGCTAGCGGGGCGCTACGAGCAGTACTTC. It codes for CASKLAGRYEQYF.

This clone was recorded once. The rearrangement uses TRBV28 and TRBJ2-7, with a possible D match to TRBD2 (6 bases). CDR1 MDHEN and CDR2 SYDVKM come from the germline V gene. Trimming took off 2 bases at V and 0 bases at J, with 11 bases between the two ends. The CDR3 runs to 15 residues. In nucleotides, the CDR3 is TGTGCCAGCAGTTTAGGTGCGGGACTCTCCTACGAGCAGTACTTC. Protein product: CASSLGAGLSYEQYF.

This clone was seen a handful of times. The rearrangement joins TRBV28 to TRBJ1-5, with D tentatively TRBD1 (5 bases). This CDR3 has 15 amino acids. Germline V gene sequence: CDR1 MDHEN, CDR2 SYDVKM. Trimming cost V 6 bases and J 7 bases, with 19 bases left between them. CDR3 protein: CASSPRGGLEQPQHF. The CDR3 DNA reads as TGTGCCAGCAGCCCGCGCGGGGGGTTGGAGCAGCCCCAGCATTTT.

This chain links TRBV7-2 with TRBJ2-2, with a tentative D call TRBD2 (6 bases). Germline values: CDR1 SGHTA, CDR2 FQGNSA. V dropped 5 bases and J dropped 7 bases, with 20 bases sitting between them. CDR3 length equals 16 residues. The CDR3 spells CASSPPAGTFVGELFF. The DNA for the CDR3 is TGTGCCAGCAGCCCGCCTGCCGGGACTTTTGTCGGGGAGCTGTTTTTT.

The V call is TRBV18, the J call TRBJ2-7; 7 bases match TRBD1. The CDR3 has 13 residues. CDR1 and CDR2 (germline): KGHSH, LQKENI. Trimming took 5 bases from V and 3 from J; bases not matched to a gene: 4. The CDR3, as DNA: TGTGCCAGCTCAAGGGACAGCTTCTACGAGCAGTACTTC. This encodes CASSRDSFYEQYF. Full variable domain (rest looked up from reference TRBV18 and TRBJ2-7): NAGVMQNPRHLVRRRGQEARLRCSPMKGHSHVYWYRQLPEEGLKFMVYLQKENIIDESGMPKERFSAEFPKEGPSILRIQQVVRGDSAAYFCASSRDSFYEQYFGPGTRLTVT.

The chain recombines TRBV28 with TRBJ2-3; TRBD2 is a possible D gene (5 bases). Trimming shortened V by 0 bases and J by 2 bases, and 9 bases separated the two germline ends. CDR3 length: 15 residues. Germline-derived CDR1 and CDR2 are MDHEN and SYDVKM. CDR3 nucleotide sequence: TGTGCCAGCAGTTTATGGGGAGCGAACACAGATACGCAGTATTTT. This gives the protein CASSLWGANTDTQYF.

The chain employs TRBV27 and TRBJ1-1; no clear D gene. The CDR3 runs to 15 residues. Trimming removed 4 bases at V and 3 bases at J, with 15 bases between. CDR1 MNHEY and CDR2 SMNVEV come from the germline V gene (reference sequence). The CDR3 reads CASSSYSGSDTEAFF. CDR3 bases: TGTGCCAGCAGTTCTTATTCCGGTTCTGACACTGAAGCTTTCTTT.

This chain joins TRBV28 and TRBJ2-5; D is possibly TRBD2 (5 bases). Trimming cost V 7 bases and J 5 bases, with 14 bases left between them. Germline-derived CDR1 and CDR2 are MDHEN and SYDVKM. The CDR3 length is 13 residues. In DNA, the CDR3 is TGTGCCAGCATTGCTGGCCCGGGGGAGACCCAGTACTTC. Residues: CASIAGPGETQYF.

The V call is TRBV5-1, the J call TRBJ2-7; 9 bases line up with TRBD2. This CDR3 is built from 16 residues. V shed 0 bases, J shed 2 bases, and the junction held 6 bases outside the gene matches. Germline-derived CDR1 and CDR2 are SGHRS and YFSETQ. The CDR3 DNA reads as TGCGCCAGCAGCTTGGGCCTAGCGGGAAACCCCTACGAGCAGTACTTC. Its translation is CASSLGLAGNPYEQYF.

The chain couples TRBV30 to TRBJ2-3, with TRBD2 matching over 12 bases. Germline V gene data show CDR1 as GTSNPN and CDR2 as SVGIG (reference sequence). V shed 2 bases and J 3 bases; nucleotides not matched to a gene: 9. The CDR3 length is 17 residues. The CDR3 loop reads CAWSRGASGRVTDTQYF. The CDR3 DNA sequence: TGTGCCTGGAGTCGAGGCGCTAGCGGGAGGGTAACAGATACGCAGTATTTT.

This clone was seen only once. This chain links TRBV29-1 with TRBJ2-7; 7 positions agree with TRBD1. This CDR3 region has 14 residues. Germline CDR1 is SQVTM and CDR2 is ANQGSEA. J lost 2 bases, V lost 6 bases, and 10 bases had no gene match. CDR3 sequence: CSVEKTGSPYEQYF. CDR3 sequence (DNA): TGCAGCGTGGAGAAGACAGGGTCCCCCTACGAGCAGTACTTC.